These 17 T cell receptor beta chains came from one sample sequenced in a study of OX40 agonist ivuxolimab in advanced cancers. Assay used: immunoSEQ multiplex PCR; TCRdb lists only in-frame clones, some missing. The table includes over 55,000 clones, more than 65% detected once. The material sequenced was CD4+ or CD8+ T cells sorted from blood, taken in a trial of the OX40 agonist ivuxolimab. The receptor set was obtained from an adult with an advanced solid tumor such as melanoma, head and neck, liver or kidney cancer.

In its sample, this clone was seen a few times. The chain joins TRBV6-6 to TRBJ1-1; D perhaps matches TRBD1 (6 bases). This CDR3 contains 14 residues. Trimming removed 6 bases from V and 0 bases from J, with 11 bases in between. Germline CDR1 reads MNHNY; CDR2 reads SVGAGI (reference sequence). DNA of the CDR3: TGTGCCAGCAGGCCGGGACAAGTGAACACTGAAGCTTTCTTT. Amino acid sequence: CASRPGQVNTEAFF.

The gene calls are TRBV15 and TRBJ2-5; tentatively, D is TRBD1 (5 bases). Germline loops: CDR1 LNHNV, CDR2 YYDKDF (reference sequence). Trimming stripped 0 bases from V and 4 bases from J, with 12 bases between. The CDR3 runs to 15 residues. DNA of the CDR3: TGTGCCACCAGCAGAGATCGAGGCAGGGTAGAGACCCAGTACTTC. It yields the protein CATSRDRGRVETQYF.

The chain is built from TRBV4-3 and TRBJ1-1; tentatively, D is TRBD1 (5 bases). Trimming stripped 1 base from V and 0 bases from J, with 12 bases between. Germline V gives CDR1 LGHNA, CDR2 YSLEER. The CDR3 is made up of 16 amino acids. The CDR3 loop is CASSQAAGDLNTEAFF. The CDR3 DNA follows: TGCGCCAGCAGCCAAGCCGCGGGGGACTTGAACACTGAAGCTTTCTTT.

V gene TRBV4-2 combines with J gene TRBJ2-7; TRBD2 aligns across 11 bases. With 2 bases clipped from V and 2 bases from J, the junction kept 5 bases outside the gene matches. The CDR3 is 16 residues long. Germline V gene lookup returns CDR1 LGHNA and CDR2 YNFKEQ. The CDR3 DNA is TGTGCCAGCAGCCAATCCCTAGCGGGAGGAGCCTACGAGCAGTACTTC. It translates to CASSQSLAGGAYEQYF.

The J gene is TRBJ1-2, the V gene TRBV5-4; perhaps TRBD1 as D (6 bases). Germline loops: CDR1 SGHNT, CDR2 YYREEE (reference sequence). This CDR3 is 13 amino acids long. The V end lost 4 bases, the J end lost 4 bases, and 11 bases lay between the germline ends. CDR3 in DNA: TGTGCCAGCAGCCACCGGGACACCTATGGCTACACCTTC. Amino acids: CASSHRDTYGYTF.

The chain joins TRBV10-3 to TRBJ2-1; TRBD2 matches 8 bases. The CDR3 consists of 14 residues. The V and J ends lost 7 bases and 9 bases, in that order; junction bases with no gene match: 11. CDR1 is ENHRY and CDR2 is SYGVKD in the germline V gene. The CDR3 sequence is CAIMASGRNVEQFF. The CDR3, as DNA: TGTGCCATCATGGCCAGCGGGAGAAATGTTGAGCAGTTCTTC.

The chain has TRBV27 and TRBJ2-3; D is perhaps TRBD2 (5 bases). The CDR3 has 14 residues. Germline V lookup: CDR1 MNHEY, CDR2 SMNVEV (reference sequence). The V and J ends lost 3 bases and 3 bases respectively, with 10 bases between them. CDR3 sequence reads: CASSLWTGTDTQYF. CDR3 nucleotide sequence: TGTGCCAGCAGTTTGTGGACTGGGACAGATACGCAGTATTTT.

The CDR3, as DNA: TGTGCCAGCAGCTTAGGGAGGGTCTCTGGAAACACCATATATTTT. It codes for CASSLGRVSGNTIYF. This chain connects TRBV7-2 to TRBJ1-3; D uncertain. There are 15 residues in the CDR3. V dropped 1 base and J dropped 0 bases, with 7 bases sitting between them. Germline V gene sequence: CDR1 SGHTA, CDR2 FQGNSA.

V gene TRBV18 combines with J gene TRBJ1-6; D is undetermined. CDR3 length equals 16 residues. Per the germline V gene, CDR1 is KGHSH and CDR2 is LQKENI. The V and J ends lost 6 bases and 9 bases respectively, with 21 bases between them. The CDR3 DNA is TGTGCCAGCTCTCTAGGTACAGCCGTAAGCGGTTCACCCCTCCACTTT. It encodes CASSLGTAVSGSPLHF.

The chain carries TRBV6-5 and TRBJ1-1, with D perhaps TRBD1 (5 bases). Trimming pared 2 bases from V and 0 bases from J, leaving 7 bases between. The CDR3 has 14 amino acids. Germline values: CDR1 MNHEY, CDR2 SVGAGI. The CDR3 coding sequence is TGTGCCAGCAGTTACAGGGGTGTGAACACTGAAGCTTTCTTT. Amino acid sequence: CASSYRGVNTEAFF.

The V and J genes are TRBV7-2 and TRBJ2-5; 11 bases fit TRBD2. The J call is doubtful: the DNA matches TRBJ2-7 better. This CDR3 has 15 amino acids. From germline, CDR1 is SGHTA and CDR2 FQGNSA. DNA of the CDR3: TGTGCCAGCAGCACCGCCGGGACTAGCGGCTACGAGCAGTACTTC. This translates into CASSTAGTSGYEQYF.

A few counts support this clone. The chain recombines TRBV25-1 with TRBJ1-1; D is undetermined. The V end lost 6 bases, the J end lost 5 bases, and 19 bases lay between the germline ends. The CDR3 spans 15 residues. Per germline, CDR1 MGHDK and CDR2 SYGVNS. This CDR3 reads CASSPPRRLGTEAFF. DNA for the CDR3: TGTGCCAGCAGCCCCCCGCGGCGATTAGGGACTGAAGCTTTCTTT.

The CDR3 protein is CASSAYSSSSGNTIYF. Here the CDR3 DNA reads TGTGCCAGCAGCGCATACAGCTCCAGCTCTGGAAACACCATATATTTT. The chain joins TRBV7-9 to TRBJ1-3, with D unclear. CDR3 length equals 16 residues. Trimming cost V 5 bases and J 0 bases, with 14 bases left between them. CDR1 SEHNR and CDR2 FQNEAQ come from the germline V gene (reference sequence).

The rearrangement links TRBV5-5 to TRBJ1-4, with D unclear. Germline V CDR1 and CDR2: SGHKS, YYEKEE (reference sequence). CDR3 length: 16 residues. Trimming left V 1 base short and J 4 bases short, with 14 bases between. CDR3: CASSLPRGIGNEKLFF. The CDR3 nucleotides are TGTGCCAGCAGCTTGCCTCGGGGAATTGGTAATGAAAAACTGTTTTTT.

The V call is TRBV5-6, the J call TRBJ1-2; D perhaps matches TRBD1 (5 bases). V was cut by 2 bases and J by 3 bases, with 8 bases left in between. Germline assignment: CDR1 SGHDT and CDR2 YYEEEE. This CDR3 has 13 amino acids. The chain's CDR3 is CASSFMGHYGYTF. CDR3 coding DNA: TGTGCCAGCAGCTTCATGGGGCACTATGGCTACACCTTC.

The rearrangement joins TRBV4-3 to TRBJ1-1; TRBD1 matches at 8 bases. V lost 0 bases, J lost 6 bases, and 18 bases stayed unmatched. Germline CDR1 LGHNA, CDR2 YSLEER. This CDR3 contains 19 residues. Here the CDR3 DNA reads TGCGCCAGCAGCCAAGATTACCCCAGGGGGCGCCTCCACCACGCTGAAGCTTTCTTT. Encoded protein: CASSQDYPRGRLHHAEAFF.

The chain links TRBV6-5 to TRBJ2-7; no clear D gene. Trimming removed 9 bases from V and 3 bases from J, with 15 bases in between. The CDR3 is 13 amino acids. The V gene's germline CDR1 is MNHEY and CDR2 SVGAGI. CDR3 region: CASARNTDYEQYF. CDR3 coding DNA: TGTGCCAGTGCCCGGAACACGGACTACGAGCAGTACTTC.